The present TCR beta chain was sequenced within a study of regulatory T cells in long-lasting Graves disease. This clonotype was detected ten times or more. CDR1 and CDR2 from the germline V gene are MNHEY and SVGAGI. This CDR3 has 16 residues. Time point described: newly diagnosed GD, antithyroid drugs for less than 3 months. With RNA extracted from PBMCs as input, the TCR library was made. Construction of TCR beta libraries relied on iRepertoire HTBI primers and on Arm-PCR targeting CDR3 regions. TCRdb re-analysed the multiplex PCR reads in MiXCR, keeping a single row per CDR3 protein. The repertoire holds 400,000 to 500,000 distinct CDR3 sequences, 11% to 15% seen once, with more than 15% in the top ten. These same records also appear under a second study, on T cells in Graves' hyperthyroidism and ophthalmopathy. Per that paper: Uncontrolled infection, other autoimmune disease, pregnancy or lactation disqualified patients from enrolment. Clinical symptoms, serum thyroxine, TRAb, thyroid ultrasound and orbital computed tomography established diagnosis.

This specimen was peripheral blood mononuclear cells (PBMCs), taken at new diagnosis, from a patient treated with antithyroid drugs. This receptor was taken from a woman between 50 and 59 years old with Graves disease. The V and J genes are TRBV6-5 and TRBJ2-1, with D maybe TRBD2 (6 bases). The J call is uncertain, as TRBJ2-5 better fits the DNA end. CDR3 residues: CASSYNLAILGETQYF. In DNA, the CDR3 is TGTGCCAGCAGTTACAACCTAGCGATCCTGGGGGAGACCCAGTACTTC.